The 22 T cell receptor beta chains reported below all come from one sample, sequenced in a study of human T cells and chemical hapten exposure. TCRdb reanalysed the RACE reads using MiXCR and keeps one entry per CDR3 protein. The table has approximately 80,000 distinct CDR3 sequences, roughly 7.2% seen once. The time point denotes: patch test 1, 2 weeks after DPC sensitization. The treatment: therapeutic diphenylcyclopropenone sensitization with weekly scalp DPC. The sequencing here drew on whole blood, taken in connection with sensitization to the hapten diphenylcyclopropenone (DPC). The receptors were sampled from a woman aged 25 to 45 with alopecia areata. Some clones in this sample may be carry-over from other donors' samples.

This clonotype was found a few times. The rearrangement joins TRBV12-3 or TRBV12-4 to TRBJ1-5, with D possibly being TRBD1 (6 bases). Deletions cut 5 bases from V and 8 bases from J, with 10 bases between. This CDR3 is built from 12 residues. The CDR3 sequence is CASSPQGKPQHF. DNA for the CDR3: TGTGCCAGCAGTCCACAGGGAAAGCCCCAGCATTTT.

The V gene is TRBV20-1, the J gene TRBJ1-2, with D unresolved. V was pared by 2 bases and J by 0 bases, with 13 bases between. This CDR3 has 15 amino acids. Germline values: CDR1 DFQATT, CDR2 SNEGSKA (reference sequence). As DNA, the CDR3 is TGCAGTGCTAGAACAACATGGCCAGCTAACTATGGCTACACCTTC. Translation: CSARTTWPANYGYTF.

Ten or more counts support this clonotype. The rearrangement joins TRBV29-1 to TRBJ2-5; TRBD1 is a possible D gene (5 bases). Trimming took off 4 bases at V and 2 bases at J, with 8 bases between the two ends. Germline lookup yields CDR1 SQVTM and CDR2 ANQGSEA. The CDR3 runs to 12 residues. The CDR3: CSVAAGQETQYF. CDR3 nucleotides: TGCAGCGTTGCGGCAGGGCAAGAGACCCAGTACTTC.

This clonotype was seen ten or more times. The J gene is TRBJ2-2, the V gene TRBV5-6; possible D gene TRBD1, 5 bases. The V and J ends lost 4 bases and 5 bases respectively, with 15 bases between them. The CDR3 totals 15 residues. Germline CDR1 and CDR2: SGHDT and YYEEEE. CDR3 amino acids: CASSPGTGRTGELFF. DNA of the CDR3: TGTGCCAGCAGCCCCGGAACAGGTCGGACCGGGGAGCTGTTTTTT.

The chain is built from TRBV11-2 and TRBJ1-1, with D possibly TRBD1 on 6 matching bases. The CDR3 length is 16 residues. Germline V gene lookup returns CDR1 SGHAT and CDR2 FQNNGV. The germline V and J ends were trimmed by 2 bases and 2 bases, with 15 bases remaining between them. The CDR3 here is CASSLTPGQKNTEAFF. The CDR3 nucleotides read TGTGCCAGCAGCTTAACCCCCGGACAGAAAAACACTGAAGCTTTCTTT.

This clonotype showed up many times. The gene calls are TRBV6-6 and TRBJ1-1, with D unclear. The CDR3 has 16 amino acids. Germline V gene sequence: CDR1 MNHNY, CDR2 SVGAGI (reference sequence). With 0 bases removed from V and 2 bases from J, the gap between germline ends came to 13 bases. In nucleotides, the CDR3 is TGTGCCAGCAGTTACTCGAGTGGACGGGGAAACACTGAAGCTTTCTTT. Its translation is CASSYSSGRGNTEAFF.

This clonotype showed up many times. V usage is TRBV11-2 and J usage is TRBJ2-1; 11 bases fit TRBD1. Trimming at V came to 5 bases and at J to 3 bases, leaving 3 bases not matched to a gene. This CDR3 has 15 amino acids. CDR1 is SGHAT and CDR2 is FQNNGV in the germline V gene. CDR3 region: CASSAGTGGYNEQFF. CDR3 DNA sequence: TGTGCCAGCAGCGCCGGGACAGGGGGCTACAATGAGCAGTTCTTC.

This clonotype was seen more than once but under ten times. The conserved final phenylalanine or tryptophan is absent from the CDR3, which likely points to a read error. The limits of the CDR3 on the DNA are not certain, so only TCRdb's listed CDR3 is given. The chain uses TRBV6-6 and TRBJ2-5; TRBD2, the table's D call, was not compared with the DNA. The CDR3 extends over 13 residues, inclusive of both ends. Germline V lookup: CDR1 MNHNY, CDR2 SVGAGI (reference sequence). CDR3 in amino acids: CASSYIPRSGGFV.

This clonotype was recorded many times. The chain couples TRBV6-5 to TRBJ2-7; D not certain. Trimming pared 10 bases from V and 6 bases from J, leaving 22 bases between. CDR1 is MNHEY and CDR2 is SVGAGI in the germline V gene. This CDR3 has 14 residues. CDR3 residues: CATQEQTYGSEQYF. The CDR3 bases are TGTGCCACCCAGGAACAGACCTATGGTAGCGAGCAGTACTTC.

This clonotype has at least ten counts. The V gene is TRBV15, the J gene TRBJ1-1; D remains ambiguous. The CDR3 covers 14 residues. Germline V CDR1 and CDR2: LNHNV, YYDKDF (reference sequence). Trimming removed 0 bases from V and 9 bases from J, with 14 bases in between. CDR3 DNA: TGTGCCACCAGCAGAGATTTAAACCCCGAGAAAGCTTTCTTT. Residues: CATSRDLNPEKAFF. The whole variable domain, remainder taken from reference TRBV15 and TRBJ1-1, is DAMVIQNPRYQVTQFGKPVTLSCSQTLNHNVMYWYQQKSSQAPKLLFHYYDKDFNNEADTPDNFQSRRPNTSFCFLDIRSPGLGDTAMYLCATSRDLNPEKAFFGQGTRLTVV.

This clonotype showed up many times. V gene TRBV6-5 combines with J gene TRBJ1-1; D might be TRBD1 (5 bases). The V gene's germline CDR1 is MNHEY and CDR2 SVGAGI. CDR3 length: 15 residues. Trimming left V 6 bases short and J 2 bases short, with 16 bases between. CDR3 DNA sequence: TGTGCCAGCAGGTACGCTCCGGGACCAAACACTGAAGCTTTCTTT. It specifies CASRYAPGPNTEAFF.

This clonotype was observed many times. The V call is TRBV6-6, the J call TRBJ1-5, with a possible D match to TRBD1 (5 bases). Trimming stripped 0 bases from V and 2 bases from J, with 8 bases between. CDR3 length: 15 residues. CDR1 and CDR2 from the germline V gene are MNHNY and SVGAGI (reference sequence). CDR3 bases: TGTGCCAGCAGTTACTCTAAAGGGGGCAATCAGCCCCAGCATTTT. This codes for CASSYSKGGNQPQHF.

Ten or more counts support this clonotype. The chain carries TRBV6-6 and TRBJ1-2, with D unclear. The CDR3 sequence is 14 residues long. CDR1 and CDR2 from the germline V gene are MNHNY and SVGAGI (reference sequence). V was clipped by 7 bases and J by 4 bases, with 16 bases between them. The CDR3 coding sequence is TGTGCCAGCAAATTGGGCGGGATGCGCTATGGCTACACCTTC. It translates to CASKLGGMRYGYTF.

This clonotype was seen more than once but under ten times. V is TRBV12-3 or TRBV12-4 and J is TRBJ1-1; D uncertain. This CDR3 contains 14 residues. The V gene lost 4 bases and the J gene lost 0 bases, with 9 bases spanning the gap. The CDR3 region has the DNA TGTGCCAGCAGTTCCGCAGGCTTGAACACTGAAGCTTTCTTT. This gives the protein CASSSAGLNTEAFF.

In this sample, this clonotype turned up many times. V is TRBV12-3 or TRBV12-4 and J is TRBJ2-7, with TRBD2 matching over 16 bases. This CDR3 comprises 16 residues. V shed 6 bases and J 8 bases; nucleotides not matched to a gene: 10. CDR3 in DNA: TGTGCCAGCAGGCGAGGGGGGACTAGCGGGGGGGCCCAGCAGTACTTC. Encoded protein: CASRRGGTSGGAQQYF.

This clonotype was counted at least ten times. The chain is built from TRBV20-1 and TRBJ1-6; D call uncertain. The CDR3 has 17 amino acids. Trimming removed 2 bases at V and 8 bases at J, with 22 bases between. Germline CDR1 reads DFQATT; CDR2 reads SNEGSKA (reference sequence). CDR3 amino acids: CSARPPGLLLVDSPLHF. In DNA form, the CDR3 reads TGCAGTGCTAGACCTCCCGGACTGCTCTTGGTGGATTCACCCCTCCACTTT.

The sample holds a few counts of this clonotype. The gene calls are TRBV5-6 and TRBJ1-2; the D is unclear. Trimming cost V 3 bases and J 2 bases, with 11 bases left between them. The germline gives CDR1 SGHDT, CDR2 YYEEEE. The CDR3 is made up of 14 amino acids. The CDR3 region has the DNA TGTGCCAGCAGCTCCTTCTCGGGAAACTATGGCTACACCTTC. It is translated as CASSSFSGNYGYTF.

This clonotype was detected only a few times. J is TRBJ1-1 and V is TRBV5-1; a weak D match, TRBD1 (6 bases). The CDR3 covers 14 residues. Germline lookup yields CDR1 SGHRS and CDR2 YFSETQ. V lost 2 bases to trimming and J lost 4 bases, with 12 bases between them. The CDR3 coding sequence is TGCGCCAGCAGCTTAAACAGGGAATTCACTGAAGCTTTCTTT. Translation gives CASSLNREFTEAFF.

This clonotype came up many times. The rearrangement joins TRBV5-1 to TRBJ2-2, with unresolved D. The V gene's germline CDR1 is SGHRS and CDR2 YFSETQ. V shed 1 base and J shed 1 base, with 8 bases lying between them. This CDR3 is built from 15 residues. The CDR3 nucleotides are TGCGCCAGCAGCTTGATGCGTGGGAACACCGGGGAGCTGTTTTTT. It encodes CASSLMRGNTGELFF.

This sequence joins TRBV27 and TRBJ1-5; 8 nucleotides align to TRBD1. The CDR3 consists of 15 residues. After removal of 6 bases from V and 4 bases from J, the junction contained 8 bases not matched to a gene. The germline gives CDR1 MNHEY, CDR2 SMNVEV (reference sequence). CDR3 sequence reads: CASSSLYRGNQPQHF. The CDR3 DNA follows: TGTGCCAGCAGCAGCCTCTACAGGGGGAATCAGCCCCAGCATTTT.

Ten or more counts support this clonotype. The chain has TRBV27 and TRBJ2-3; the D is unclear. The CDR3 length is 15 residues. The V end was cut by 2 bases, the J end by 2 bases, with 11 bases between. CDR1 and CDR2 from the germline V gene are MNHEY and SMNVEV (reference sequence). The CDR3 sequence is CASSLGRRATDTQYF. CDR3 bases: TGTGCCAGCAGTTTAGGCAGAAGGGCCACAGATACGCAGTATTTT.

V is TRBV29-1 and J is TRBJ1-3, with 8 positions matching TRBD1. The CDR3 is made up of 13 amino acids. The J segment lost 5 bases and the V segment lost 6 bases, leaving 6 bases of the junction unmatched. The V gene's germline CDR1 is SQVTM and CDR2 ANQGSEA. The CDR3: CSVAGTGRNTIYF. The CDR3 region has the DNA TGCAGCGTAGCCGGGACAGGCAGAAACACCATATATTTT.